A selection of T cell receptor beta chains follows, all from one sample in a study of blood T cell dynamics during melanoma immunotherapy. Data came from immunoSEQ multiplex PCR; TCRdb stores just in-frame clones and leaves some out. The data hold 9,900 or so clones, with 80% observed a single time. The sequencing used blood, collected from a patient treated with checkpoint blockade. These receptors all come from a human donor with melanoma. Each CDR3 is given with its conserved first and last residue. Each record gives: D gene, J gene, clone size, V gene, CDR3 DNA, CDR3 protein. D genes are given only for firm matches. The size field is filled for only some rows; it gives once, few, many or a size class.

D gene: NA
J gene: TRBJ2-6
clone size: NA
V gene: TRBV10-3
CDR3 DNA: TGTGCCATCACTGCCGGGACGGAGAGCTCTGGGGCCAACGTCCTGACTTTC
CDR3 protein: CAITAGTESSGANVLTF

D gene: NA
J gene: TRBJ2-5
clone size: NA
V gene: TRBV7-8
CDR3 DNA: TGTGCCAGCAGCCTCGTCCGGGGGCCCCAAGAGACCCAGTACTTC
CDR3 protein: CASSLVRGPQETQYF

D gene: NA
J gene: TRBJ1-5
clone size: NA
V gene: TRBV7-3
CDR3 DNA: TGTGCCAGCAGCCTCCAGATGGGGAGCAATCAGCCCCAGCATTTT
CDR3 protein: CASSLQMGSNQPQHF

D gene: NA
J gene: TRBJ2-2
clone size: NA
V gene: TRBV7-2
CDR3 DNA: TGTGCCAGCAGCCGCACTATTGACGGGGAGCTGTTTTTT
CDR3 protein: CASSRTIDGELFF

D gene: NA
J gene: TRBJ2-2
clone size: NA
V gene: TRBV11-3
CDR3 DNA: TGTGCCAGCAGCCTCGGGACATCCGCCACCGGGGAGCTGTTTTTT
CDR3 protein: CASSLGTSATGELFF

D gene: NA
J gene: TRBJ2-1
clone size: NA
V gene: TRBV2
CDR3 DNA: TGTGCCAGCAGGCGAGACTGGGGGGCCGACAATGAGCAGTTCTTC
CDR3 protein: CASRRDWGADNEQFF

D gene: NA
J gene: TRBJ1-4
clone size: NA
V gene: TRBV7-2
CDR3 DNA: TGTGCCAGCAGCTTAGGGGGCTCTAATGAAAAACTGTTTTTT
CDR3 protein: CASSLGGSNEKLFF

D gene: TRBD1
J gene: TRBJ1-4
clone size: NA
V gene: TRBV6-5
CDR3 DNA: TGTGCCAGCAGTTATACAGGGGGAAATGAAAAACTGTTTTTT
CDR3 protein: CASSYTGGNEKLFF

D gene: TRBD2
J gene: TRBJ2-3
clone size: NA
V gene: TRBV19
CDR3 DNA: TGTGCCAGTAGTCCCGGGACTAGCCTTGTAAAAGATACGCAGTATTTT
CDR3 protein: CASSPGTSLVKDTQYF

D gene: TRBD2
J gene: TRBJ2-5
clone size: NA
V gene: TRBV7-8
CDR3 DNA: TGTGCCAGCAGCATCAGACTAGCGGCCCAAGAGACCCAGTACTTC
CDR3 protein: CASSIRLAAQETQYF

D gene: NA
J gene: TRBJ2-5
clone size: NA
V gene: TRBV28
CDR3 DNA: TGTGCCAGCAGTCCCGGGTCTGTAGGGCAGGGTGCGGGAGAGACCCAGTACTTC
CDR3 protein: CASSPGSVGQGAGETQYF

D gene: NA
J gene: TRBJ1-5
clone size: once
V gene: TRBV6-5
CDR3 DNA: TGTGCCAGCAGCCGGTCCGGGACAATGAATCAGCCCCAGCATTTT
CDR3 protein: CASSRSGTMNQPQHF

D gene: NA
J gene: TRBJ2-3
clone size: few
V gene: TRBV5-1
CDR3 DNA: TGCGCCAGCAGCTTGGAAACCGGCCTCGATACGCAGTATTTT
CDR3 protein: CASSLETGLDTQYF

D gene: NA
J gene: TRBJ2-7
clone size: once
V gene: TRBV6-5
CDR3 DNA: TGTGCCAGCAGGCCCGGGACCTCGACCTACGAGCAGTACTTC
CDR3 protein: CASRPGTSTYEQYF

D gene: TRBD1
J gene: TRBJ1-5
clone size: NA
V gene: TRBV18
CDR3 DNA: TGTGCCAGCTCTCGACAGGGGATCAATCAGCCCCAGCATTTT
CDR3 protein: CASSRQGINQPQHF

D gene: NA
J gene: TRBJ2-3
clone size: NA
V gene: TRBV6-6
CDR3 DNA: TGTGCCAGCCCCGCCGGGCCTGAACCTAGCACAGATACGCAGTATTTT
CDR3 protein: CASPAGPEPSTDTQYF

D gene: NA
J gene: TRBJ1-4
clone size: NA
V gene: TRBV30
CDR3 DNA: TGTGCCTGGGGAGCGGGGGTTAATGAAAAACTGTTTTTT
CDR3 protein: CAWGAGVNEKLFF

D gene: NA
J gene: TRBJ1-1
clone size: few
V gene: TRBV25-1
CDR3 DNA: TGTGCCAGCACCAACGAGGGCACTGAAGCTTTCTTT
CDR3 protein: CASTNEGTEAFF

D gene: TRBD2
J gene: TRBJ2-3
clone size: NA
V gene: TRBV14
CDR3 DNA: TGTGCCAGCAGCCAAGATCGTGGAGCGGGAGGGGCAGATACGCAGTATTTT
CDR3 protein: CASSQDRGAGGADTQYF

D gene: NA
J gene: TRBJ1-2
clone size: NA
V gene: TRBV7-3
CDR3 DNA: TGTGCCAGCAGCCCCCAGACAGGCTCGGGGGGTGGCTACACCTTC
CDR3 protein: CASSPQTGSGGGYTF

D gene: TRBD2
J gene: TRBJ2-3
clone size: NA
V gene: TRBV5-4
CDR3 DNA: TGTGCCAGCAGCTTGGGGCTAGCGGGGGGGCCTGGAGGCTCAGATACGCAGTATTTT
CDR3 protein: CASSLGLAGGPGGSDTQYF

D gene: NA
J gene: TRBJ2-7
clone size: NA
V gene: TRBV6-5
CDR3 DNA: TGTGCCAGCTCCAAGGACCCGGTCTTTACCACTGAGCAGTACTTC
CDR3 protein: CASSKDPVFTTEQYF

D gene: TRBD2
J gene: TRBJ2-1
clone size: few
V gene: TRBV28
CDR3 DNA: TGTGCCAGTAGTCGGGCTAGCGGATACAATGAGCAGTTCTTC
CDR3 protein: CASSRASGYNEQFF

D gene: NA
J gene: TRBJ2-4
clone size: NA
V gene: TRBV14
CDR3 DNA: TGTGCCAGCAGCACCCAGGGTGCGAACATTCAGTACTTC
CDR3 protein: CASSTQGANIQYF

D gene: NA
J gene: TRBJ1-1
clone size: few
V gene: TRBV5-4
CDR3 DNA: TGTGCCAGCAGCTTTGGCAGCATGAACACTGAAGCTTTCTTT
CDR3 protein: CASSFGSMNTEAFF

D gene: NA
J gene: TRBJ1-3
clone size: NA
V gene: TRBV7-2
CDR3 DNA: TGTGCCAGCAGCTTAGAAGTGACCGCGGGAAACACCATATATTTT
CDR3 protein: CASSLEVTAGNTIYF

D gene: NA
J gene: TRBJ2-7
clone size: NA
V gene: TRBV19
CDR3 DNA: TGTGCCAGTAGTATTCTAGGGTGGTCCTACGAGCAGTACTTC
CDR3 protein: CASSILGWSYEQYF

D gene: NA
J gene: TRBJ1-1
clone size: NA
V gene: TRBV28
CDR3 DNA: TGTGCCAGCAGTTTACCCAATATGGTGGGCACTGAAGCTTTCTTT
CDR3 protein: CASSLPNMVGTEAFF

D gene: TRBD2
J gene: TRBJ2-1
clone size: NA
V gene: TRBV28
CDR3 DNA: TGTGCCAGCAGTCCCCCTCCCGGACTAGCGGGACTTACGTATGAGCAGTTCTTC
CDR3 protein: CASSPPPGLAGLTYEQFF

D gene: TRBD2
J gene: TRBJ2-1
clone size: NA
V gene: TRBV28
CDR3 DNA: TGTGCCAGCAGTGTAACGGGCGGGAGGGACAATGAGCAGTTCTTC
CDR3 protein: CASSVTGGRDNEQFF

D gene: NA
J gene: TRBJ1-1
clone size: NA
V gene: TRBV30
CDR3 DNA: TGTGCCTGGAGTCGGCAGGGAGGAAACACTGAAGCTTTCTTT
CDR3 protein: CAWSRQGGNTEAFF

D gene: NA
J gene: TRBJ2-5
clone size: NA
V gene: TRBV7-7
CDR3 DNA: TGTGCTAGCAGCTTTAAGGGGGAGACCCAGTACTTC
CDR3 protein: CASSFKGETQYF

D gene: NA
J gene: TRBJ1-6
clone size: NA
V gene: TRBV7-2
CDR3 DNA: TGTGCCAGCAGCTTAAGTCTGACAGATAATTCACCCCTCCACTTT
CDR3 protein: CASSLSLTDNSPLHF

D gene: NA
J gene: TRBJ1-2
clone size: NA
V gene: TRBV6-5
CDR3 DNA: TGTGCCAGCAGTTTCGGTTCGGTGGTGAACTTGTATGGCTACACCTTC
CDR3 protein: CASSFGSVVNLYGYTF

D gene: NA
J gene: TRBJ1-2
clone size: NA
V gene: TRBV28
CDR3 DNA: TGTGCCAGCAGGCCAGGAAATAACTATGGCTACACCTTC
CDR3 protein: CASRPGNNYGYTF

D gene: TRBD2
J gene: TRBJ2-7
clone size: NA
V gene: TRBV5-1
CDR3 DNA: TGCGCCAGCAGCCCCGGAGGGAGCGGGATCTACGAGCAGTACTTC
CDR3 protein: CASSPGGSGIYEQYF

D gene: NA
J gene: TRBJ2-1
clone size: once
V gene: TRBV14
CDR3 DNA: TGTGCCAGCAGCCAAGAAAAAACGAACAGTCCTTTCTACAATGAGCAGTTCTTC
CDR3 protein: CASSQEKTNSPFYNEQFF

D gene: NA
J gene: TRBJ1-2
clone size: NA
V gene: TRBV4-3
CDR3 DNA: TGCGCCAGCAGCTTAAGGGGCGGGGGCCGTGGCTACACCTTC
CDR3 protein: CASSLRGGGRGYTF

D gene: TRBD1
J gene: TRBJ1-6
clone size: NA
V gene: TRBV5-4
CDR3 DNA: TGTGCCAGCAGCTTACATGGACAGGGGGCTTGGTCACCCCTCCACTTT
CDR3 protein: CASSLHGQGAWSPLHF

D gene: NA
J gene: TRBJ1-5
clone size: NA
V gene: TRBV7-2
CDR3 DNA: TGTGCCAGCAGCGCCGGCAGGAACAATCAGGCCCAGCATTTT
CDR3 protein: CASSAGRNNQAQHF

D gene: TRBD1
J gene: TRBJ2-7
clone size: NA
V gene: TRBV9
CDR3 DNA: TGTGCCAGCAGCGAGGGGACAGGGAGCTCCTACGAGCAGTACTTC
CDR3 protein: CASSEGTGSSYEQYF